These T cell receptor beta chains were read from a single sample in a study of cytomegalovirus exposure and HLA in healthy donors. The repertoire was sequenced with immunoSEQ multiplex PCR; TCRdb's copy has only in-frame clones and lacks some. This repertoire shows around 140,000 clones, approximately 79% found once; its top ten account for 0.95% to 1.4%. Sequenced sample: PBMCs. The receptors here all came from a male donor in good health and CMV-seronegative. Each CDR3 is given with its conserved first and last residue. Each record gives: D gene, J gene, V gene, CDR3 protein. D genes are given only for firm matches.

D gene: TRBD2; J gene: TRBJ2-1; V gene: TRBV5-1; CDR3 protein: CASSVVGGGYNEQFF
D gene: TRBD1; J gene: TRBJ1-2; V gene: TRBV18; CDR3 protein: CASSPPRTGLNGYTF
D gene: TRBD1; J gene: TRBJ2-7; V gene: TRBV18; CDR3 protein: CASSPGTGGNYEQYF
D gene: TRBD1; J gene: TRBJ2-3; V gene: TRBV5-1; CDR3 protein: CASSHTGGAPDTQYF
D gene: .; J gene: TRBJ2-1; V gene: TRBV7-2; CDR3 protein: CASSPASSYNEQFF
D gene: TRBD1; J gene: TRBJ1-1; V gene: TRBV19; CDR3 protein: CASSRAGGTGAFTEAFF
D gene: TRBD1; J gene: TRBJ2-1; V gene: TRBV5-8; CDR3 protein: CASRRTGGPLNEQFF
D gene: TRBD1; J gene: TRBJ2-7; V gene: TRBV29-1; CDR3 protein: CSVADRGAYEQYF
D gene: .; J gene: TRBJ2-2; V gene: TRBV19; CDR3 protein: CASRQRSTGELFF
D gene: .; J gene: TRBJ1-3; V gene: TRBV6-1; CDR3 protein: CASNSRADLGNTIYF
D gene: .; J gene: TRBJ2-5; V gene: TRBV30; CDR3 protein: CAWSPLETQYF
D gene: .; J gene: TRBJ1-1; V gene: TRBV5-5; CDR3 protein: CASSFIRARDTEAFF
D gene: TRBD1; J gene: TRBJ2-2; V gene: TRBV5-1; CDR3 protein: CASSLAGQGAPTGELFF
D gene: TRBD1; J gene: TRBJ1-5; V gene: TRBV6-5; CDR3 protein: CASSYSGQGSQPQHF
D gene: .; J gene: TRBJ2-5; V gene: TRBV7-2; CDR3 protein: CASSDRSSGETQYF
D gene: TRBD1; J gene: TRBJ1-1; V gene: TRBV27; CDR3 protein: CASSLSLQGANTEAFF
D gene: .; J gene: TRBJ2-5; V gene: TRBV6-6; CDR3 protein: CASRTVQETQYF
D gene: TRBD2; J gene: TRBJ2-3; V gene: TRBV7-2; CDR3 protein: CASSFGGGPSTDTQYF
D gene: TRBD1; J gene: TRBJ2-7; V gene: TRBV6-4; CDR3 protein: CATQGAYEQYF
D gene: TRBD2; J gene: TRBJ2-7; V gene: TRBV7-9; CDR3 protein: CASSGRAISSYEQYF
D gene: .; J gene: TRBJ2-7; V gene: TRBV7-8; CDR3 protein: CASSLAQGYEQYF
D gene: .; J gene: TRBJ1-2; V gene: TRBV10-3; CDR3 protein: CAISAPAGQNYGYTF
D gene: TRBD1; J gene: TRBJ1-2; V gene: TRBV12-5; CDR3 protein: CASGLSTQDRGPPPRGGYTF
D gene: .; J gene: TRBJ2-7; V gene: TRBV7-9; CDR3 protein: CASSLGQAGSYEQYF
D gene: TRBD1; J gene: TRBJ2-4; V gene: TRBV5-8; CDR3 protein: CASSRGQGLRLAKNIQYF
D gene: TRBD1; J gene: TRBJ1-4; V gene: TRBV6-5; CDR3 protein: CASSYLGTATNEKLFF
D gene: .; J gene: TRBJ2-7; V gene: TRBV7-2; CDR3 protein: CASSYSNRYKGAYEQYF
D gene: TRBD2; J gene: TRBJ2-1; V gene: TRBV7-9; CDR3 protein: CASSRGGAFNEQFF
D gene: .; J gene: TRBJ2-1; V gene: TRBV5-4; CDR3 protein: CASRTGTLDNEQFF
D gene: .; J gene: TRBJ1-2; V gene: TRBV11-3; CDR3 protein: CASSPRTDYGYTF
D gene: .; J gene: TRBJ1-4; V gene: TRBV7-2; CDR3 protein: CASSRGLPDKKLFF
D gene: TRBD2; J gene: .; V gene: TRBV7-6; CDR3 protein: CASSPVGGGYEQYF
D gene: TRBD2; J gene: TRBJ2-4; V gene: TRBV4-3; CDR3 protein: CASSQLSGGTSGAKNIQYF
D gene: TRBD1; J gene: TRBJ2-1; V gene: TRBV7-6; CDR3 protein: CASSLAQGAEQFF
D gene: TRBD1; J gene: TRBJ1-6; V gene: TRBV6-4; CDR3 protein: CASRVDTGVNSPLHF
D gene: TRBD1; J gene: TRBJ1-2; V gene: TRBV6-5; CDR3 protein: CASMGQANYGYTF
D gene: .; J gene: TRBJ2-7; V gene: TRBV5-5; CDR3 protein: CASSLDRVRQYF
D gene: TRBD1; J gene: TRBJ2-7; V gene: TRBV18; CDR3 protein: CASSPQGAYEQYF
D gene: .; J gene: TRBJ2-3; V gene: TRBV10-3; CDR3 protein: CAISAGGRTSLNTQYF
D gene: .; J gene: TRBJ2-7; V gene: TRBV6-5; CDR3 protein: CASQTGTASYEQYF
D gene: TRBD1; J gene: TRBJ1-5; V gene: TRBV6-1; CDR3 protein: CASSGQGARQPQHF
D gene: TRBD2; J gene: TRBJ2-3; V gene: TRBV7-8; CDR3 protein: CASSLGSSGALTDTQYF
D gene: .; J gene: TRBJ2-3; V gene: TRBV30; CDR3 protein: CAWSGANLNTQYF
D gene: TRBD2; J gene: TRBJ2-5; V gene: TRBV2; CDR3 protein: CASSVGSGGAETQYF
D gene: .; J gene: TRBJ1-3; V gene: TRBV7-9; CDR3 protein: CSSSLRENTIYF
D gene: TRBD1; J gene: TRBJ1-2; V gene: TRBV19; CDR3 protein: CASSITGTGYTF
D gene: TRBD2; J gene: TRBJ2-3; V gene: TRBV2; CDR3 protein: CASRGDGGGTDTQYF
D gene: TRBD2; J gene: TRBJ2-3; V gene: TRBV7-2; CDR3 protein: CASSPRLAGTTDTQYF